This T cell receptor beta chain was identified in a study of blood T cells in healthy people across ages. This clonotype was seen only a few times. The use of a sample-barcoded 5' primer and a J-beta primer mix characterized a second PCR of roughly 6 to 11 cycles. Each TCR beta cDNA got a 12-nucleotide random molecular identifier. TCRdb reprocessed the 5' RACE reads with MiXCR, giving one entry per CDR3 protein. This sample carries 850,000 to 1,100,000 distinct CDR3 sequences, approximately 38% of them seen once, and the ten largest clones take around 13%. Trimming removed 0 bases at V and 7 bases at J, with 12 bases between. Germline lookup yields CDR1 LGHNA and CDR2 YSLEER. The CDR3 consists of 14 residues. Donors gave roughly 10 milliliters of peripheral blood apiece. Isolated PBMCs totaled at least 6 million in each sample.

The sequencing input was blood. This TCR came from a man in his late teens or twenties in good health. The chain employs TRBV4-3 and TRBJ2-5, with D tentatively TRBD1 (5 bases). CDR3 loop: CASSQDFGAGTQYF. DNA of the CDR3: TGCGCCAGCAGCCAAGATTTTGGGGCAGGGACCCAGTACTTC.